This TCR beta chain came from a study of long-term antiretroviral therapy in people with HIV. For the study at large: Collection of the earliest samples took place about a decade ahead of the 2015 immediate-ART recommendation. General study findings and limits: Pre-ART expanded TRB clones stayed dominant throughout, though often decreasing after ART. In samples taken after ART, diversity increased but remained below transplant donor control levels.

The V end was cut by 5 bases, the J end by 2 bases, with 10 bases between. Germline V gene sequence: CDR1 MGHDK, CDR2 SYGVNS. The length of the CDR3 is 13 residues. With respect to this clone: Its specificity is unknown.

Runs used v3.0 of the immunoSEQ assay and were done at survey level. The table came from immunoSEQ multiplex PCR; TCRdb's copy has only in-frame clones and leaves some out. The repertoire holds over 15,000 clones, with approximately 94% as singletons. The content of samples before DNA extraction was about 0.95-10 million cryopreserved PBMC. The specimen was unsorted PBMCs, collected about 6 years after starting antiretroviral therapy. This sequence joins TRBV25-1 and TRBJ2-7, with D perhaps matching TRBD1 (5 bases). The source of this sequence is a woman aged 50 to 65 with HIV. This CDR3 is CASSWAGTYEQYF. As DNA, the CDR3 is TGTGCCAGCAGTTGGGCAGGGACCTACGAGCAGTACTTC.